The 9 T cell receptor beta chains below come from one sample, sequenced in a study of T cell responses to AZD1222 COVID-19 vaccine. Generated by immunoSEQ multiplex PCR, the TCRdb table keeps only in-frame clones and is missing some. The table has roughly 150,000 clones, roughly 92% seen once. The starting material was peripheral blood, obtained on day 0 of AZD1222 vaccination. Receptors originate from an adult in good health.

This chain joins TRBV4-3 and TRBJ2-5; maybe TRBD2 (5 bases). Germline CDR1 reads LGHNA; CDR2 reads YSLEER. This CDR3 has 15 amino acids. The V gene lost 4 bases and the J gene lost 5 bases, with 17 bases spanning the gap. In DNA, the CDR3 is TGCGCCAGCAGCCCCCACGGCAAACCGGGGGAGACCCAGTACTTC. It codes for CASSPHGKPGETQYF.

CDR3 region: CSVIQQGGTEAFF. The DNA of the CDR3 is TGCAGCGTCATACAACAGGGGGGCACTGAAGCTTTCTTT. The chain uses TRBV29-1 and TRBJ1-1; 8 positions match TRBD1. V shed 6 bases, J shed 4 bases, and the junction held 7 bases outside the gene matches. The CDR3 spans 13 residues. Germline V CDR1 and CDR2: SQVTM, ANQGSEA.

This sequence joins TRBV19 and TRBJ2-1, with D possibly TRBD2 on 5 matching bases. The germline CDR1 and CDR2 sequences are LNHDA and SQIVND (reference sequence). V lost 6 bases and J 6 bases, leaving 15 bases between the germline ends. CDR3 length equals 14 residues. This CDR3 reads CASRVWDGGNEQFF. In DNA, the CDR3 is TGTGCCAGTAGGGTGTGGGATGGAGGCAATGAGCAGTTCTTC.

This clone was counted once. The V gene is TRBV2, the J gene TRBJ1-1; 8 bases are shared with TRBD1. The germline V gene encodes CDR1 SNHLY and CDR2 FYNNEI. The junction had 10 bases not matched to a gene; V was cut back by 4 bases and J by 6 bases. The CDR3 has 15 amino acids. CDR3 residues: CASSADRAAGAEAFF. CDR3 nucleotide sequence: TGTGCCAGCAGTGCGGACAGGGCGGCGGGAGCTGAAGCTTTCTTT.

The chain uses TRBV3-1 (or the pseudogene TRBV3-2) and TRBJ1-1; D not certain. V was shortened by 0 bases and J by 1 base, with 9 bases between the two germline ends. CDR1 is LGHDT and CDR2 is YNNKEL in the germline V gene (reference sequence). The CDR3 is made up of 15 amino acids. DNA for the CDR3: TGTGCCAGCAGCCAAGATCGGAGGACGAACACTGAAGCTTTCTTT. Translated, it gives CASSQDRRTNTEAFF.

J is TRBJ2-7 and V is TRBV3-1 (or the pseudogene TRBV3-2), with D maybe TRBD1 (5 bases). The CDR3 extends over 15 amino acids. V gave up 4 bases and J gave up 5 bases, with 18 bases separating them. Germline V gene data show CDR1 as LGHDT and CDR2 as YNNKEL (reference sequence). CDR3 protein: CASSRLSGSLDEQYF. In nucleotides, the CDR3 is TGTGCCAGCAGCCGCCTATCAGGGTCGCTCGACGAGCAGTACTTC.

The chain couples TRBV9 to TRBJ1-2; TRBD1 matches at 9 bases. The length of the CDR3 is 16 residues. With 3 bases clipped from V and 10 bases from J, the junction kept 16 bases outside the gene matches. From germline, CDR1 is SGDLS and CDR2 YYNGEE. The CDR3 is CASSEATGGASGSYTF. In DNA, the CDR3 is TGTGCCAGCAGCGAGGCCACAGGGGGCGCCTCTGGTTCCTACACCTTC.

This rearrangement joins TRBV11-1 to TRBJ1-2; D call uncertain. This CDR3 has 12 residues. Germline lookup yields CDR1 SGHAT and CDR2 FQDESV (reference sequence). The germline V and J ends were trimmed by 6 bases and 1 base, with 6 bases remaining between them. The CDR3 sequence is CASRGGNYGYTF. CDR3 sequence (DNA): TGTGCCAGCAGAGGCGGTAACTATGGCTACACCTTC.

V gene TRBV6-5 combines with J gene TRBJ1-1; weak D call: TRBD1 (6 bases). This CDR3 is built from 14 residues. V gave up 7 bases and J gave up 1 base, with 13 bases separating them. CDR1 and CDR2 from the germline V gene are MNHEY and SVGAGI. Here the CDR3 reads CASTGVWGNTEAFF. In DNA form, the CDR3 reads TGTGCCAGCACAGGGGTCTGGGGGAACACTGAAGCTTTCTTT.